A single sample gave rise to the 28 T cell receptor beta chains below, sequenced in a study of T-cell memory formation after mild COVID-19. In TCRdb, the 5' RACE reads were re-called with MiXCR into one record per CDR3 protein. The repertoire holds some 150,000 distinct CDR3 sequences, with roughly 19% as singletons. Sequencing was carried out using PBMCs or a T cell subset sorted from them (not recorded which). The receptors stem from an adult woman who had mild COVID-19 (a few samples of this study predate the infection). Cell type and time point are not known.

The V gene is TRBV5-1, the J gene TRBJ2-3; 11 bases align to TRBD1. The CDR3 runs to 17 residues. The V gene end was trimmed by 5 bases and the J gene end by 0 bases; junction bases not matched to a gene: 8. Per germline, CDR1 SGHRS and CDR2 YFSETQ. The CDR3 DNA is TGCGCCAGCAGTTCTAGGACAGGGGGCACTAGCACAGATACGCAGTATTTT. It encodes CASSSRTGGTSTDTQYF.

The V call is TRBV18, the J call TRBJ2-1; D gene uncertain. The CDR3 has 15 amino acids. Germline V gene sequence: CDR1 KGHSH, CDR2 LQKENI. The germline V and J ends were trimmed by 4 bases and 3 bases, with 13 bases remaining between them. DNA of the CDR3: TGTGCCAGCTCACGGTCCGCGGCGTTCTACAATGAGCAGTTCTTC. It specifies CASSRSAAFYNEQFF.

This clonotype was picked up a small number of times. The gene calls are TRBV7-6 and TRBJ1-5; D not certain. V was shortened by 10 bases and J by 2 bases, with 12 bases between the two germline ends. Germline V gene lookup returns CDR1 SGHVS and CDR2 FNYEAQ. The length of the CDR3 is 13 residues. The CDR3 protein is CATGRDRNQPQHF. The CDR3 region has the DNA TGTGCCACCGGGCGGGATCGCAATCAGCCCCAGCATTTT.

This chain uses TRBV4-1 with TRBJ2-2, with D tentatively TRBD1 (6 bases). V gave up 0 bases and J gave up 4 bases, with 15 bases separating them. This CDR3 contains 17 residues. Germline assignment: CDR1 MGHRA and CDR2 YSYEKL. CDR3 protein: CASSQDPGGLSTGELFF. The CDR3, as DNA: TGCGCCAGCAGCCAAGATCCTGGGGGCTTGAGCACCGGGGAGCTGTTTTTT.

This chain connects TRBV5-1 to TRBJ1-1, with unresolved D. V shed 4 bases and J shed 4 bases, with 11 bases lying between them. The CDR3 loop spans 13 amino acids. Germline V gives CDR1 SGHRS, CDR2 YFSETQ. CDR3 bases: TGCGCCAGCAGCACTCGGACGACCACTGAAGCTTTCTTT. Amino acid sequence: CASSTRTTTEAFF.

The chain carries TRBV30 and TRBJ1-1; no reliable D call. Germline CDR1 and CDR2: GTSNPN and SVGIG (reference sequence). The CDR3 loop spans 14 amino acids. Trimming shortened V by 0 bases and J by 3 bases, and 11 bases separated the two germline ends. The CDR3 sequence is CAWSVVVGHTEAFF. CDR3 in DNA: TGTGCCTGGAGTGTAGTAGTGGGTCACACTGAAGCTTTCTTT.

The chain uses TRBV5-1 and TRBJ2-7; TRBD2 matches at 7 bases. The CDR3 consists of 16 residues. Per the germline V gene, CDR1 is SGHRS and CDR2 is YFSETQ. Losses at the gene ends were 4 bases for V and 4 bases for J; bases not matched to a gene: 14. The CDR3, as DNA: TGCGCCAGCAGCCTTAACCCAGCGGGAAACGGATACGAGCAGTACTTC. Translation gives CASSLNPAGNGYEQYF.

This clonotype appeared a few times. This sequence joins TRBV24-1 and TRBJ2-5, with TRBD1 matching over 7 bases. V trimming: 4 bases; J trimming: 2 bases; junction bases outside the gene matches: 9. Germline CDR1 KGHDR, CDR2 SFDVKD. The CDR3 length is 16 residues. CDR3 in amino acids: CATSETTGARQETQYF. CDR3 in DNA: TGTGCCACCAGTGAGACTACAGGGGCGCGACAAGAGACCCAGTACTTC.

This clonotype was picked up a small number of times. Written as DNA, the CDR3 is TGTGCCAGCACCCAAAGTCAGGGGGAGCAGTTCTTC. Its translation is CASTQSQGEQFF. V gene TRBV6-2 or TRBV6-3 combines with J gene TRBJ2-1; D is possibly TRBD1 (6 bases). The germline V and J ends were trimmed by 7 bases and 10 bases, with 14 bases remaining between them. The CDR3 sequence is 12 residues long. Germline assignment: CDR1 MNHEY and CDR2 SVGEGT.

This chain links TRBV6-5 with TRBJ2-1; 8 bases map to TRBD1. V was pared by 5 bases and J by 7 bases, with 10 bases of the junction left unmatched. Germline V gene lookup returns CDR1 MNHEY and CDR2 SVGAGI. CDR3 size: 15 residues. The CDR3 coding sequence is TGTGCCAGCAGTATAACCGGGACAGGTTTTAATGAGCAGTTCTTC. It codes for CASSITGTGFNEQFF.

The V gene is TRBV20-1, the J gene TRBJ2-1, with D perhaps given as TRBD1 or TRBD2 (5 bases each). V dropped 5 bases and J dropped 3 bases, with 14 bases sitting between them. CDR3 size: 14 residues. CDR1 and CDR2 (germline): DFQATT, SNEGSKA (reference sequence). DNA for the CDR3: TGCAGTGCTCGCAGGGAGCGTATCTACAATGAGCAGTTCTTC. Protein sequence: CSARRERIYNEQFF.

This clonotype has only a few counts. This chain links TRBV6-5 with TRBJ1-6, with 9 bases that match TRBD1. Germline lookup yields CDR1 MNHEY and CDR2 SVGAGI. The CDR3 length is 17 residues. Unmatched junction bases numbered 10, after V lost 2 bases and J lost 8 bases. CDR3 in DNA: TGTGCCAGCAGTTACACCGCCCCGAGGGACAGGGATTCACCCCTCCACTTT. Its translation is CASSYTAPRDRDSPLHF.

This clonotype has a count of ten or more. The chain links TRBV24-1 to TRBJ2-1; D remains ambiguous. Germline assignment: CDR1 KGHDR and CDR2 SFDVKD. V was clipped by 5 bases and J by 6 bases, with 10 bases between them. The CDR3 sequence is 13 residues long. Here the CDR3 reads CATSASTTNEQFF. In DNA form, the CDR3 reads TGTGCCACCAGTGCTTCGACCACCAATGAGCAGTTCTTC.

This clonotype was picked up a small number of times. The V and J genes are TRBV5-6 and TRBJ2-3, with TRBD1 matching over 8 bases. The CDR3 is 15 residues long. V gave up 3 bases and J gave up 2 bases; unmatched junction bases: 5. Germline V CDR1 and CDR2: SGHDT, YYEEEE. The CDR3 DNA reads TGTGCCAGCAGCTACGGGACAGGCGACACAGATACGCAGTATTTT. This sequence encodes CASSYGTGDTDTQYF.

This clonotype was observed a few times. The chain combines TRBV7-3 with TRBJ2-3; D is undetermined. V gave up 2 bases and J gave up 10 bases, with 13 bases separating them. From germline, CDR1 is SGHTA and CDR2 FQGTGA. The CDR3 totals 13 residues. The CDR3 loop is CASSLGVGVPQYF. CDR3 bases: TGTGCCAGCAGCTTAGGAGTTGGAGTACCGCAGTATTTT. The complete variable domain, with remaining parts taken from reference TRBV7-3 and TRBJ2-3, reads GAGVSQTPSNKVTEKGKYVELRCDPISGHTALYWYRQSLGQGPEFLIYFQGTGAADDSGLPNDRFFAVRPEGSVSTLKIQRTERGDSAVYLCASSLGVGVPQYFGPGTRLTVL.

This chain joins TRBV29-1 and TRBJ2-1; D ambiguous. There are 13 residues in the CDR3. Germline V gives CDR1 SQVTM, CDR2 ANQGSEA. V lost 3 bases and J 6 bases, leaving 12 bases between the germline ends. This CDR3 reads CSVEENAINEQFF. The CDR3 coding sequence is TGCAGCGTTGAGGAGAACGCTATCAATGAGCAGTTCTTC.

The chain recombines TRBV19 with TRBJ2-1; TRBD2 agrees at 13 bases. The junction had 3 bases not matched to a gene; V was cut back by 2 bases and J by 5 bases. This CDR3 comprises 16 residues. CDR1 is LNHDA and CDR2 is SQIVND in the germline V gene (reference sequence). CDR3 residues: CASSIRGLAGDNEQFF. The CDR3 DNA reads TGTGCCAGTAGTATAAGAGGACTAGCGGGAGACAATGAGCAGTTCTTC.

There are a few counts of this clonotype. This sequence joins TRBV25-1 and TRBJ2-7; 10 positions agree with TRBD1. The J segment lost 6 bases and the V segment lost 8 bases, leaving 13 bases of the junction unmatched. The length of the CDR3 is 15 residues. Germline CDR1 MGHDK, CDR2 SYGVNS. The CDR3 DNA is TGTGCCAGCGCCGATCGGGGACAGGGGAAATTCGAGCAGTACTTC. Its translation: CASADRGQGKFEQYF.

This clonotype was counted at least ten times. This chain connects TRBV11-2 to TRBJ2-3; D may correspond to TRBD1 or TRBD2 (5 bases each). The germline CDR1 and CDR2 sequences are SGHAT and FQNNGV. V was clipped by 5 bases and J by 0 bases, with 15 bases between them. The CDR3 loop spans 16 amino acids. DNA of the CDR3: TGTGCCAGCAGCCCGAGGGGCCGCGGAAGCACAGATACGCAGTATTTT. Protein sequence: CASSPRGRGSTDTQYF.

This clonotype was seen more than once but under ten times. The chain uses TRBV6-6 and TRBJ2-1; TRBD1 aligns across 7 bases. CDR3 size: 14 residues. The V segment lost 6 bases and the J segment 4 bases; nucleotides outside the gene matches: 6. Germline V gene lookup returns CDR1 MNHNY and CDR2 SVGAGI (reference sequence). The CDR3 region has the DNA TGTGCCAGCAGATCAGGGGGACGATACAATGAGCAGTTCTTC. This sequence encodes CASRSGGRYNEQFF.

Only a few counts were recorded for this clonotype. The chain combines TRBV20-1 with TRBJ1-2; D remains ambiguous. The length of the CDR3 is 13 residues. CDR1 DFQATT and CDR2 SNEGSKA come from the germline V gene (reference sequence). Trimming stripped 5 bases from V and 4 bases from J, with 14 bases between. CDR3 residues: CSAQNSVTYGYTF. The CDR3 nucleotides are TGCAGTGCTCAGAATTCTGTCACCTATGGCTACACCTTC.

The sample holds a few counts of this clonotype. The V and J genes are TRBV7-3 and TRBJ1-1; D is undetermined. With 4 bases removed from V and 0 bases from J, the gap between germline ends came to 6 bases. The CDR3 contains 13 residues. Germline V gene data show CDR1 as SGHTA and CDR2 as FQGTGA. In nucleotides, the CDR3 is TGTGCCAGCAGCTCTCAGTTGAACACTGAAGCTTTCTTT. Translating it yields CASSSQLNTEAFF.

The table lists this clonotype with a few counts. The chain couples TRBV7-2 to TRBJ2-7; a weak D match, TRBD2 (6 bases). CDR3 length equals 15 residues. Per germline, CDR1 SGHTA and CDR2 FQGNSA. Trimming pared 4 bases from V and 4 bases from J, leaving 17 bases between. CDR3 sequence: CASSSGGIVPYEQYF. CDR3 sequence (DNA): TGTGCCAGCAGCTCGGGCGGGATTGTACCGTACGAGCAGTACTTC.

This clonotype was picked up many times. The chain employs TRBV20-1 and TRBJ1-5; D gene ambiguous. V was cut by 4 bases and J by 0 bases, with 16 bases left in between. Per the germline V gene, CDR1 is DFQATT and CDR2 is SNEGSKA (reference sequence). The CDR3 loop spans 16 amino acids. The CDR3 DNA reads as TGCAGTGCTATATGGCGGCCTGGATATAGCAATCAGCCCCAGCATTTT. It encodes CSAIWRPGYSNQPQHF.

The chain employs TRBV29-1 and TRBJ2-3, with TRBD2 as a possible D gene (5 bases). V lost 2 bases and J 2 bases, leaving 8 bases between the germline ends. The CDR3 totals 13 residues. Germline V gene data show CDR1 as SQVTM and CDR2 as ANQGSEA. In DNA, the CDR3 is TGCAGCGTTGAACTAGCTCCCACAGATACGCAGTATTTT. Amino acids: CSVELAPTDTQYF.

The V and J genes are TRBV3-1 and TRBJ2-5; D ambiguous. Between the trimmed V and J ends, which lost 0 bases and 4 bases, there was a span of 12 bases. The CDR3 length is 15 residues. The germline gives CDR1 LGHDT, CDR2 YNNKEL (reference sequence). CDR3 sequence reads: CASSQDPRPPETQYF. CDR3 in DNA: TGTGCCAGCAGCCAAGACCCTAGGCCTCCAGAGACCCAGTACTTC.

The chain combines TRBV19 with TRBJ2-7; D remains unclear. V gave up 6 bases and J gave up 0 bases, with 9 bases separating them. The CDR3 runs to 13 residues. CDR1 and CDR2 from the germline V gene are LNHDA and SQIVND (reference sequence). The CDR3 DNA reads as TGTGCCAGTAGACCCGCGAGCTCCTACGAGCAGTACTTC. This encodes CASRPASSYEQYF.

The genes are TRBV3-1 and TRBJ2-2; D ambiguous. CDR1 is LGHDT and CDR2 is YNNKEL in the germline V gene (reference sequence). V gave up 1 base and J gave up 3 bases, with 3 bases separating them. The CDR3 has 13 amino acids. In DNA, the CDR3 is TGTGCCAGCAGCCAAGTTTACACCGGGGAGCTGTTTTTT. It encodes CASSQVYTGELFF.